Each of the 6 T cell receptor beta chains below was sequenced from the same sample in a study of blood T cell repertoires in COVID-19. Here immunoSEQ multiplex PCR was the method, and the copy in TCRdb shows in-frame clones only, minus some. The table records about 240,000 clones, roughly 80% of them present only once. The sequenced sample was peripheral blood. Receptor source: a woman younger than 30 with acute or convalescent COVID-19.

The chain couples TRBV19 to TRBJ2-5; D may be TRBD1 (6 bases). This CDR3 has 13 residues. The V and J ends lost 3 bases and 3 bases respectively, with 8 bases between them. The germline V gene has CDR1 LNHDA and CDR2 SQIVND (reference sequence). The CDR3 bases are TGTGCCAGTAGTATTTGGACAGAAGAGACCCAGTACTTC. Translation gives CASSIWTEETQYF.

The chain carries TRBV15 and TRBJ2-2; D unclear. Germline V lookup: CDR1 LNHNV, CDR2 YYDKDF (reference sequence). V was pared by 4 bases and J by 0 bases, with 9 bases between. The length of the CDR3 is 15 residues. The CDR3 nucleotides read TGTGCCACCAGCAAGGCAGGATCGAACACCGGGGAGCTGTTTTTT. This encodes CATSKAGSNTGELFF.

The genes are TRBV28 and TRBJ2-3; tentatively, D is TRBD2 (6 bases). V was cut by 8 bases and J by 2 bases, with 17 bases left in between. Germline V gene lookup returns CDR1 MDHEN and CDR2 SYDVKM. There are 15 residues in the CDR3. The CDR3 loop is CASLLGGVSTDTQYF. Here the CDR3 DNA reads TGTGCCAGCCTCTTGGGAGGCGTCTCCACAGATACGCAGTATTTT. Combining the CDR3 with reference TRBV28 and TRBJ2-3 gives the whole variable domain DVKVTQSSRYLVKRTGEKVFLECVQDMDHENMFWYRQDPGLGLRLIYFSYDVKMKEKGDIPEGYSVSREKKERFSLILESASTNQTSMYLCASLLGGVSTDTQYFGPGTRLTVL.

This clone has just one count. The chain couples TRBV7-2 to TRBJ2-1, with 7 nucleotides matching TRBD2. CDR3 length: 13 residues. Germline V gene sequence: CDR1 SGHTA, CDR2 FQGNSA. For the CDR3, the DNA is TGTGCGACCGGGGCGGGAGTTTTGAATGAGCAGTTCTTC. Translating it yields CATGAGVLNEQFF.

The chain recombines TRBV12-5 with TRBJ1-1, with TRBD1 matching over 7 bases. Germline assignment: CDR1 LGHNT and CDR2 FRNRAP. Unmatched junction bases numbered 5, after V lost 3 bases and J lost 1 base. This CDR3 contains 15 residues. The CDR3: CASGLYRGQNTEAFF. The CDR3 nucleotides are TGTGCTAGTGGTTTATACAGGGGTCAGAACACTGAAGCTTTCTTT.

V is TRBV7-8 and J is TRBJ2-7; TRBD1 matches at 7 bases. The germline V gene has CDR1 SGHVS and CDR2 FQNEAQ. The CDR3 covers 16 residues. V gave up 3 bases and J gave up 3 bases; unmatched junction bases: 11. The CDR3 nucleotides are TGTGCCAGCAGCTTTTTATCTATAGGGGGCAGCTACGAGCAGTACTTC. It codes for CASSFLSIGGSYEQYF. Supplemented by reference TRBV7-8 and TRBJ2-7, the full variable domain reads GAGVSQSPRYKVAKRGQDVALRCDPISGHVSLFWYQQALGQGPEFLTYFQNEAQLDKSGLPSDRFFAERPEGSVSTLKIQRTQQEDSAVYLCASSFLSIGGSYEQYFGPGTRLTVT.